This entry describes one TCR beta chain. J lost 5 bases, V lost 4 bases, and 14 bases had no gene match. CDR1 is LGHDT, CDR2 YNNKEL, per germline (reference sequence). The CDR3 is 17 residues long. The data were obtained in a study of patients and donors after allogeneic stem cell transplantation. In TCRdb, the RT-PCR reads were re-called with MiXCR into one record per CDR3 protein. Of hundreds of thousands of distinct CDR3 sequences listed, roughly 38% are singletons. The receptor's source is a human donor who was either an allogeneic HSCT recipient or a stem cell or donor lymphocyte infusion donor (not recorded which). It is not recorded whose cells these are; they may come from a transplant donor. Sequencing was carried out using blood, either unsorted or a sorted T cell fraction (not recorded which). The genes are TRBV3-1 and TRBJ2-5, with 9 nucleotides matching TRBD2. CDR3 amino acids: CASSPIFSGGLRETQYF. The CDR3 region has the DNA TGTGCCAGCAGCCCTATTTTTAGCGGGGGCCTTCGGGAGACCCAGTACTTC.